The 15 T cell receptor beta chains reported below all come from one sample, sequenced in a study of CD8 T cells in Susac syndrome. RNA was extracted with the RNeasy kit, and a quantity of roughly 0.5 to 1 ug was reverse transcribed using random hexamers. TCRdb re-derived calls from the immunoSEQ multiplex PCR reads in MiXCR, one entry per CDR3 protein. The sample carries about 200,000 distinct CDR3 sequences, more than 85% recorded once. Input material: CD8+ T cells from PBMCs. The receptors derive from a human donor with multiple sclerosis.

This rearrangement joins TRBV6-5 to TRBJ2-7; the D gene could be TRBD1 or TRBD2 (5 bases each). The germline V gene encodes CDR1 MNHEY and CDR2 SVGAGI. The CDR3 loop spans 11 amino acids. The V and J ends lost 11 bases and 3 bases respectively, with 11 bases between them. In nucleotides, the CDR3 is TGTGCCGTCGGGACCTACTACGAGCAGTACTTC. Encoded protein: CAVGTYYEQYF.

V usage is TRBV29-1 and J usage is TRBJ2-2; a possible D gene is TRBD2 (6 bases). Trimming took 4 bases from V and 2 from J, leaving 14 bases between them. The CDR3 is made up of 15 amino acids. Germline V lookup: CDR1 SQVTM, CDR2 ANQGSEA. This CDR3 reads CSVASSASNTGELFF. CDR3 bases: TGCAGCGTTGCCTCTAGCGCAAGCAACACCGGGGAGCTGTTTTTT.

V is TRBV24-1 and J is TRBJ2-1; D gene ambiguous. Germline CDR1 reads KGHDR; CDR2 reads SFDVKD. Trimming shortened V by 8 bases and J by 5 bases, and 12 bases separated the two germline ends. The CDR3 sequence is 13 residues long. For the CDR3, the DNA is TGTGCCACCAAATCGGCCCGGGACAATGAGCAGTTCTTC. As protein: CATKSARDNEQFF.

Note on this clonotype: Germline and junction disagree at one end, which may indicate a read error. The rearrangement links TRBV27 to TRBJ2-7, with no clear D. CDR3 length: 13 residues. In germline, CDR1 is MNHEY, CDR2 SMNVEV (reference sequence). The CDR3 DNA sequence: TGTGCCAGCAGTTTAGGTAGCTCCTACGGGCAGTACTTC. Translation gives CASSLGSSYGQYF.

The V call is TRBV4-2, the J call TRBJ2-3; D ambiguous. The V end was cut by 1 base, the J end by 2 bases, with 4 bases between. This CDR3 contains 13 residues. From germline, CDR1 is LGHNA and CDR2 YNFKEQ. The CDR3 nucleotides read TGTGCCAGCAGCCAAGGACCCACAGATACGCAGTATTTT. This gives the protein CASSQGPTDTQYF.

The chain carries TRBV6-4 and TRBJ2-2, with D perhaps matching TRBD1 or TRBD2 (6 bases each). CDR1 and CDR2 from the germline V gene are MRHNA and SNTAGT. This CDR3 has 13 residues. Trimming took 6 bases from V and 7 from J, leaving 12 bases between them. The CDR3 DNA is TGTGCCAGCAGCCCGGGGGCCAGCGGGGAGCTGTTTTTT. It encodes CASSPGASGELFF.

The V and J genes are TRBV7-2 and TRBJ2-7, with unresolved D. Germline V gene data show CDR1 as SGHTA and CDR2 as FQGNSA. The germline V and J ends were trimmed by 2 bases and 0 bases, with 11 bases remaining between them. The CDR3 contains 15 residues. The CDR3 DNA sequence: TGTGCCAGCAGCTTACTGGAGTCCATCTCCTACGAGCAGTACTTC. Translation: CASSLLESISYEQYF.

CDR3 residues: CASSIDTAGSYNEQFF. CDR3 sequence (DNA): TGTGCCAGTAGTATAGACACGGCGGGCTCCTACAATGAGCAGTTCTTC. The chain has TRBV19 and TRBJ2-1, with TRBD2 as a possible D gene (5 bases). CDR1 and CDR2 from the germline V gene are LNHDA and SQIVND (reference sequence). Trimming cost V 0 bases and J 0 bases, with 9 bases left between them. The CDR3 loop spans 16 amino acids.

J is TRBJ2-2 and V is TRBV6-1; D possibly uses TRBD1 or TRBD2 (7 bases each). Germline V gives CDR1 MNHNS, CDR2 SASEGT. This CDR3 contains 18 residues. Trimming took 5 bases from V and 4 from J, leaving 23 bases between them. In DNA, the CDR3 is TGTGCCAGCAGTCGGGGGGACAGTACTCGGCCACCCACCGGGGAGCTGTTTTTT. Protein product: CASSRGDSTRPPTGELFF.

For the CDR3, the DNA is TGTGCCAGCAGTTACTCGATTTTGGAAGATACGCAGTATTTT. It yields the protein CASSYSILEDTQYF. The gene calls are TRBV6-5 and TRBJ2-3; D is unclear. V lost 0 bases, J lost 5 bases, and 9 bases lay in between. The germline gives CDR1 MNHEY, CDR2 SVGAGI. The CDR3 is 14 amino acids.

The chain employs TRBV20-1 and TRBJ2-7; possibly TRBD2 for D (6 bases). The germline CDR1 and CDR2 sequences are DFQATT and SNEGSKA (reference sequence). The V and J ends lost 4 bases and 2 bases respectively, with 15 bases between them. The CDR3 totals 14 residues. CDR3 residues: CSAIGTGPPYEQYF. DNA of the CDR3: TGCAGTGCTATAGGGACTGGCCCGCCCTACGAGCAGTACTTC.

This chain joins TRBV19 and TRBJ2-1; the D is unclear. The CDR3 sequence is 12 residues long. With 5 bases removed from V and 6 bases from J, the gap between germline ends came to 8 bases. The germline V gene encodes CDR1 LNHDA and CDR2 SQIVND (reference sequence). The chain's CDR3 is CASSLRVNEQFF. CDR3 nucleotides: TGTGCCAGTAGTCTTAGAGTCAATGAGCAGTTCTTC.

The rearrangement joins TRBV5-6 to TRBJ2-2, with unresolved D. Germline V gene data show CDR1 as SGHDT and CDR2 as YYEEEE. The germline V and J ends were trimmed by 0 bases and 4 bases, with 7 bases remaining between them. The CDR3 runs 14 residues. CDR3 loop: CASSLGGTTGELFF. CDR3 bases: TGTGCCAGCAGCTTGGGAGGTACCACCGGGGAGCTGTTTTTT.

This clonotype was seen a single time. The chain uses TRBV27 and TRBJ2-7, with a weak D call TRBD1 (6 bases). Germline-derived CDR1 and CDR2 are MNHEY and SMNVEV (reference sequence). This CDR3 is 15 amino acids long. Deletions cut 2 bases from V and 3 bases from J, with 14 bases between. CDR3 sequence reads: CASSLKARTVYEQYF. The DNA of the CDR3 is TGTGCCAGCAGTTTAAAGGCGCGGACAGTCTACGAGCAGTACTTC.

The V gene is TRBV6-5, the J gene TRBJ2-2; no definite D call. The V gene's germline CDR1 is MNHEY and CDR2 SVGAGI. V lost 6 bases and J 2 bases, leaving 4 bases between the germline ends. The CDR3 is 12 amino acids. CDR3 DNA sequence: TGTGCCAGCAGGCTTAACACCGGGGAGCTGTTTTTT. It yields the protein CASRLNTGELFF.